A selection of T cell receptor beta chains follows, all from one sample in a study of blood T cell repertoires in COVID-19. The data were produced by immunoSEQ multiplex PCR, yet TCRdb's version contains in-frame clones alone and is incomplete. This table has about 210,000 clones, more than 85% appearing once. The sample consisted of peripheral blood. Receptors originate from a man in his 60s with acute or convalescent COVID-19. The CDR3 runs from the conserved cysteine through the conserved F or W. The D gene is left open where the match is weak. Only part of the rows carry a size: once, few, many, or a class if the clone is expanded.

TGTGCCAGCAGCCAGTCAGTCACGGGGGGAGCTTTCTTT | CASSQSVTGGAFF | 13 | NA | TRBJ1-1 | TRBV3-1/TRBV3-2 | NA
TGTGCCAGCAGCCCCCGGGGGACAGGGTTGAACACTGAAGCTTTCTTT | CASSPRGTGLNTEAFF | 16 | TRBD1 | TRBJ1-1 | TRBV5-5 | NA
TGTGCCAGTAGTGGGGGGGGAGCTGAAGCTTTCTTT | CASSGGGAEAFF | 12 | NA | TRBJ1-1 | TRBV19 | NA
TGTGCCAGCAGCTTAGGACTAGCGCGGGAGGAGACCCAGTACTTC | CASSLGLAREETQYF | 15 | TRBD2 | TRBJ2-5 | TRBV7-3 | NA
TGTGCCAGCAGCCAAGATGTCTCGGCAGGGGGTGACACTGAAGCTTTCTTT | CASSQDVSAGGDTEAFF | 17 | TRBD1 | TRBJ1-1 | TRBV3-1/TRBV3-2 | NA
TGTGCCAGCAGCTTAGGGGGACAGGCCGCCTACGAGCAGTACTTC | CASSLGGQAAYEQYF | 15 | TRBD1 | TRBJ2-7 | TRBV11-3 | NA
TGTGCCAGCAGCCGGAGGCAACTAGCGGGGGGGCCGCGGGAGACCCAGTACTTC | CASSRRQLAGGPRETQYF | 18 | TRBD2 | TRBJ2-5 | TRBV3-1/TRBV3-2 | NA
TGTGCCACCAGTGATCGGACAGGTCGAGCCTTCAATGAGCAGTTCTTC | CATSDRTGRAFNEQFF | 16 | TRBD1 | TRBJ2-1 | TRBV24-1 | NA
TGCGCCAGCAGCCCCGAGACAGGGGAAAACACCATATATTTT | CASSPETGENTIYF | 14 | TRBD1 | TRBJ1-3 | TRBV5-1 | NA
TGTGCCAGCTCACCTTTGGTGGCAGGCAATACCGGGGAGCTGTTTTTT | CASSPLVAGNTGELFF | 16 | NA | TRBJ2-2 | TRBV18 | NA
TGTGCCAGCAGTCGCGACAGGGGGCGCGACGGCTACACCTTC | CASSRDRGRDGYTF | 14 | TRBD1 | TRBJ1-2 | TRBV2 | NA
TGTGCCAGCAGCGTAGCGGGGGGGAGCAATCAGCCCCAGCATTTT | CASSVAGGSNQPQHF | 15 | NA | TRBJ1-5 | TRBV9 | NA
TGTGCTTCACAGGGGGCAGGGCTTCTCTATGGCTACACCTTC | CASQGAGLLYGYTF | 14 | TRBD1 | TRBJ1-2 | TRBV30 | NA
TGTGCCACCAGGGCGGGAAGGATCTACGAGCAGTACTTC | CATRAGRIYEQYF | 13 | NA | TRBJ2-7 | TRBV15 | NA
TGCAGTCTCGGTGTTCACTACGAGCAGTACTTC | CSLGVHYEQYF | 11 | NA | TRBJ2-7 | TRBV20-1 | NA
TGTGCCTGGTCCGAAGACAGGACAACTAATGAAAAACTGTTTTTT | CAWSEDRTTNEKLFF | 15 | NA | TRBJ1-4 | TRBV30 | NA
TGTGCCAGCAGCTTGCTGGGGCCCAGCACAGATACGCAGTATTTT | CASSLLGPSTDTQYF | 15 | NA | TRBJ2-3 | TRBV5-6 | NA
TGTGCCAGCAGCTTATGGGCGGGGGCCCGAAGGGAGCAGTTCTTC | CASSLWAGARREQFF | 15 | NA | TRBJ2-1 | TRBV11-2 | NA
TGTGCCAGCAGTAAACTAGCGGGGAGCACAGATACGCAGTATTTT | CASSKLAGSTDTQYF | 15 | TRBD2 | TRBJ2-3 | TRBV6-5 | NA
TGTGCCAGCAGCTCGGGACTAGCGGGGGACGAGCAGTACTTC | CASSSGLAGDEQYF | 14 | TRBD2 | TRBJ2-7 | TRBV5-5 | NA
TGCGCCAGCAGCCCCGGGACTAGCGGGGGGGCCGGGGCAGAGACCCAGTACTTC | CASSPGTSGGAGAETQYF | 18 | TRBD2 | TRBJ2-5 | TRBV5-1 | NA
TGCAGTGCCCGGCGACAGAGCTACACCTTC | CSARRQSYTF | 10 | NA | TRBJ1-2 | TRBV20-1 | NA
TGTGCCAGCAGCTTTGGGACAGGGGTCTATGGCTACACCTTC | CASSFGTGVYGYTF | 14 | TRBD1 | TRBJ1-2 | TRBV11-2 | once
TGCGCCAGCAGCTTGGGCCACCAACAGAGCTCCTATAATTCACCCCTCCACTTT | CASSLGHQQSSYNSPLHF | 18 | NA | TRBJ1-6 | TRBV5-1 | NA
TGCGCCAGCAGCTTCGACGGCGGGGGGAATTCACCCCTCCACTTT | CASSFDGGGNSPLHF | 15 | NA | TRBJ1-6 | TRBV5-1 | NA
TGCGCCAGCAGCCAAACCCCGGCAGGGGAAGGCCAGCCCCAGCATTTT | CASSQTPAGEGQPQHF | 16 | NA | TRBJ1-5 | TRBV4-1 | NA
TGCGCCAGCAGCTTGATTTCAGGGCCTTACGAGCAGTACTTC | CASSLISGPYEQYF | 14 | NA | TRBJ2-7 | TRBV5-1 | NA
TGTGCCAGCAGTTTTAGCGGGGGAACAGATACGCAGTATTTT | CASSFSGGTDTQYF | 14 | TRBD2 | TRBJ2-3 | TRBV27 | NA
TGTGCCAGCAGTCTAATCAGGGGGCCGCGAGAAGCTTTCTTT | CASSLIRGPREAFF | 14 | TRBD1 | TRBJ1-1 | TRBV28 | NA
TGCGCCAGCAGCTTGGAGGCAGGGACCTACGAGCAGTACTTC | CASSLEAGTYEQYF | 14 | NA | TRBJ2-7 | TRBV5-1 | NA
TGTGCCAGCTCACCGCAGGGTACTGGAAACACCATATATTTT | CASSPQGTGNTIYF | 14 | NA | TRBJ1-3 | TRBV18 | NA
TGTGCCAGCAGCTTCGACATCAATAATTCACCCCTCCACTTT | CASSFDINNSPLHF | 14 | NA | TRBJ1-6 | TRBV7-8 | NA
TGTGCCAGCAGCCCCCGGACAGGGGGGAATAGCAATCAGCCCCAGCATTTT | CASSPRTGGNSNQPQHF | 17 | TRBD1 | TRBJ1-5 | TRBV7-9 | NA
TGTGCCAGTAGTATAGGGACAGGGGGATACGAGCAGTACTTC | CASSIGTGGYEQYF | 14 | TRBD1 | TRBJ2-7 | TRBV19 | NA
TGTGCCACCAGTGATAGGGGGGGGCCTCGTGCAGAGACCCAGTACTTC | CATSDRGGPRAETQYF | 16 | NA | TRBJ2-5 | TRBV24-1 | NA
TGTGCCAGCAGTACAGGTTCATCGGGGAACACTGAAGCTTTCTTT | CASSTGSSGNTEAFF | 15 | NA | TRBJ1-1 | TRBV28 | NA
TGTGCCAGCAGTTACCAGGTCGATAATGAGAAACTGTTTTTT | CASSYQVDNEKLFF | 14 | NA | TRBJ1-4 | TRBV6-6 | NA
TGTGCCAGCAGTTTACTCGGGGGAGTTAGCAATCAGCCCCAGCATTTT | CASSLLGGVSNQPQHF | 16 | NA | TRBJ1-5 | TRBV27 | NA
TGTGCCACCAAAAGTAGCGGGGGGGAAGAGACCCAGTACTTC | CATKSSGGEETQYF | 14 | TRBD2 | TRBJ2-5 | TRBV15 | NA
TGCGCCACCTCGGGGGGGTACAATGAGCAGTTCTTC | CATSGGYNEQFF | 12 | TRBD2 | TRBJ2-1 | TRBV4-1 | NA
TGTGCCAGCAGCCCCCGGGCGGGGGGGAACACTGAAGCTTTCTTT | CASSPRAGGNTEAFF | 15 | NA | TRBJ1-1 | TRBV2 | NA
TGCGCCAGCAGCTTGGCCCCTAGCGGGGGCGAGCAGTACTTC | CASSLAPSGGEQYF | 14 | TRBD2 | TRBJ2-7 | TRBV5-1 | NA
TGTGCCACCAGTGATCTGCCTGTCGGAGGGGGCGAAAAGACCCAGTACTTC | CATSDLPVGGGEKTQYF | 17 | NA | TRBJ2-5 | TRBV24-1 | NA
TGCGCCAGCAGCTTGGGGGTACGGGGGAACACTGAAGCTTTCTTT | CASSLGVRGNTEAFF | 15 | NA | TRBJ1-1 | TRBV5-1 | NA
TGTGCCAGCAGTTATAACGGCGGAAAACTGTTTTTT | CASSYNGGKLFF | 12 | NA | TRBJ1-4 | TRBV6-2/TRBV6-3 | NA
TGTGCCAGCAGCTTAGTATCCGTCGGGGAAAAACTGTTTTTT | CASSLVSVGEKLFF | 14 | NA | TRBJ1-4 | TRBV11-2 | NA
TGTGCCAGCAGCCAAGTCGGGGGGGGCCCCCATACGCAGTATTTT | CASSQVGGGPHTQYF | 15 | TRBD2 | TRBJ2-3 | TRBV14 | NA
TGTGCCAGCTCACCCACCGGTTCTCCAGAGACCCAGTACTTC | CASSPTGSPETQYF | 14 | NA | TRBJ2-5 | TRBV18 | NA
TGTGCCAGTAAGAGTTCGGACAGAAGCAATCAGCCCCAGCATTTT | CASKSSDRSNQPQHF | 15 | NA | TRBJ1-5 | TRBV19 | NA
TGTGCCAGCAGCGCCGATTTTAAGACAGGATTGAACACTGAAGCTTTCTTT | CASSADFKTGLNTEAFF | 17 | NA | TRBJ1-1 | TRBV9 | NA
TGTGCCAGCAGCCCCCACCTGGGCGGGGGAAACACCGGGGAGCTGTTTTTT | CASSPHLGGGNTGELFF | 17 | TRBD2 | TRBJ2-2 | TRBV6-2/TRBV6-3 | once
TGTGCCAGTAGTACAACAGGTCCGTCTCCAGGGGGCGAAGCCTATGGCTACACCTTC | CASSTTGPSPGGEAYGYTF | 19 | TRBD1 | TRBJ1-2 | TRBV19 | NA
TGTGCCAGCAGCTTATGGCAGGGGAACACTGAAGCTTTCTTT | CASSLWQGNTEAFF | 14 | NA | TRBJ1-1 | TRBV11-1 | NA
TGTGCCAGCAGTGAGGGAGGGAATGATCAGCCCCAGCATTTT | CASSEGGNDQPQHF | 14 | NA | TRBJ1-5 | TRBV6-1 | NA
TGTGCCAGCAGCCCGGACAGGTCTAATCAGCCCCAGCATTTT | CASSPDRSNQPQHF | 14 | TRBD1 | TRBJ1-5 | TRBV7-2 | few
TGCGCCAGCAGCCCCGGGGTTTCGCGCCCCACAGATACGCAGTATTTT | CASSPGVSRPTDTQYF | 16 | NA | TRBJ2-3 | TRBV5-1 | NA
TGTGCCAGCAGTCGCCGGACAGGACCTAACTATGGCTACACCTTC | CASSRRTGPNYGYTF | 15 | TRBD1 | TRBJ1-2 | TRBV27 | NA
TGTGCCACCAGCAGAGGAAGACAGGGGCCGAACACTGAAGCTTTCTTT | CATSRGRQGPNTEAFF | 16 | TRBD1 | TRBJ1-1 | TRBV15 | NA
TGTGCCAGCAGCACCAGGGGGCGCGAGCAGTACTTC | CASSTRGREQYF | 12 | TRBD1 | TRBJ2-7 | TRBV7-8 | NA